The rows below give T cell receptor beta chains drawn from one sample of a study of T cell responses to AZD1222 COVID-19 vaccine. This table comes from immunoSEQ multiplex PCR, and its TCRdb copy is limited to in-frame clones, with some not included. Among hundreds of thousands of clones listed, 85% to 95% were seen once. The sequenced sample was peripheral blood, obtained on day 0 of MenACWY control vaccination. The receptor source for this set is an adult in good health. CDR3s include the opening cysteine and the closing phenylalanine or tryptophan. A D gene is named only where the DNA matches it firmly.

j_call v_call cdr3_length d_call cdr3_nt cdr3_aa
TRBJ1-1 TRBV7-3 14 NA TGTGCCAGCAGCTTAACTGGCTCAAACACTGAAGCTTTCTTT CASSLTGSNTEAFF
TRBJ2-2 TRBV2 15 NA TGTGCCAGCACATCGGAACAGGCGAACACCGGGGAGCTGTTTTTT CASTSEQANTGELFF
TRBJ1-6 TRBV18 14 TRBD1 TGTGCCAGCTCACCACGGGAGGGGGCGTCACCCCTCCACTTT CASSPREGASPLHF
TRBJ1-1 TRBV28 13 NA TGTGCCAGCAGTTTCCGCAGAAACACTGAAGCTTTCTTT CASSFRRNTEAFF
TRBJ1-1 TRBV3-1/TRBV3-2 13 TRBD1 TGTGCCAGCAGCCAGGGACAGTTCACTGAAGCTTTCTTT CASSQGQFTEAFF
TRBJ1-4 TRBV30 14 NA TGTGCCTGGAGTCCCGGGAGGTCCGGTGAAAAACTGTTTTTT CAWSPGRSGEKLFF
TRBJ1-1 TRBV10-3 15 NA TGTGCCATCAGTGAGCGAGACATGGGGAACACTGAAGCTTTCTTT CAISERDMGNTEAFF
TRBJ2-7 TRBV9 15 NA TGTGCCAGCAGCGTAGACGTCACAATGAGGTACGAGCAGTACTTC CASSVDVTMRYEQYF
TRBJ1-6 TRBV4-3 15 NA TGCGCCAGCAGCCAAGGCATGGCTCGTAATTCACCCCTCCACTTT CASSQGMARNSPLHF
TRBJ1-6 TRBV13 15 NA TGTGCCAGCAGCTTAGCCCATCGGACAGATTCACCCCTCCACTTT CASSLAHRTDSPLHF
TRBJ1-4 TRBV11-2 14 NA TGTGCCAGCAGCCGTGGGAGGGGCAATGAAAAACTGTTTTTT CASSRGRGNEKLFF
TRBJ2-1 TRBV7-3 15 TRBD2 TGTGCCAGCAGCCCGGGATCCGTGGGGAGGGGTGAGCAGTTCTTC CASSPGSVGRGEQFF
TRBJ2-4 TRBV6-5 15 TRBD1 TGTGCCAGCAGTTCAGTTCGGACAGGTTATAACATTCAGTACTTC CASSSVRTGYNIQYF
TRBJ2-3 TRBV5-1 17 TRBD2 TGCGCCAGCAGCTCTGGACTAGCGGGGGGCCTCACAGATACGCAGTATTTT CASSSGLAGGLTDTQYF
TRBJ2-7 TRBV3-1/TRBV3-2 14 TRBD1 TGTGCCAGCAGCCAAAAGGGGGCCTCCTACGAGCAGTACTTC CASSQKGASYEQYF
TRBJ2-2 TRBV7-2 14 TRBD1 TGTGCCAGCAGCCTGGGACAGTTGGGCGGGGAGCTGTTTTTT CASSLGQLGGELFF
TRBJ1-6 TRBV3-1/TRBV3-2 14 NA TGTGCCAGCAGCCAAATCCAAGGCAATTCACCCCTCCACTTT CASSQIQGNSPLHF
TRBJ1-2 TRBV21-1 15 NA TGTGCCAGCAGCAAAGAGGCAGGGGGCGACTATGGCTACACCTTC CASSKEAGGDYGYTF
TRBJ2-1 TRBV7-2 15 TRBD2 TGTGCCAGCAGCCCCGGGGGGGGCCCTTACAATGAGCAGTTCTTC CASSPGGGPYNEQFF
TRBJ1-4 TRBV30 16 NA TGTGCCTGGAGTGTTGGTACTGGTGGAGCGAATGAAAAACTGTTTTTT CAWSVGTGGANEKLFF
TRBJ1-2 TRBV4-3 15 NA TGCGCCAGCAGCCAAGATCGGCGGGGGAGCTATGGCTACACCTTC CASSQDRRGSYGYTF
TRBJ1-1 TRBV6-5 13 NA TGTGCCAGCAGGGCGGACAGCCCAGATGAAGCTTTCTTT CASRADSPDEAFF
TRBJ2-2 TRBV5-1 15 NA TGCGCCAGCACCCCGGGGGCCCTGAACACCGGGGAGCTGTTTTTT CASTPGALNTGELFF